A selection of T cell receptor beta chains follows, all from one sample in a study of PD-1 and CTLA-4 blockade in melanoma. Profiling relied on immunoSEQ multiplex PCR, and the TCRdb table lists in-frame clones only, not all of them. The sample lists 8,500 to 13,000 clones; 65% to 90% were seen once. This specimen was CD8+ T cells from peripheral blood, taken from a patient given anti-PD-1 treatment. The receptors stem from a human donor with melanoma. The CDR3 runs from the conserved cysteine through the conserved F or W. The D gene is left open where the match is weak. The listing skips clone size in some rows; elsewhere it reads once, few, many or a size class.

CDR3nt: TGTGCCAGCAGCACCGGGATCGAGCAGTTCTTC
CDR3aa: CASSTGIEQFF
abundance: .
d_gene: .
v_gene: TRBV6-5
j_gene: TRBJ2-1

CDR3nt: TGTGCCAGCAGCCCGGGGACCGACGATGAGCAGTTCTTC
CDR3aa: CASSPGTDDEQFF
abundance: few
d_gene: .
v_gene: TRBV6-5
j_gene: TRBJ2-1

CDR3nt: TGTGCCAGCAGCCCGGGCGCTACAGGGAAAAATGAGCAGTTCTTC
CDR3aa: CASSPGATGKNEQFF
abundance: .
d_gene: .
v_gene: TRBV11-2
j_gene: TRBJ2-1

CDR3nt: TGTGCCAGCAGCCCTCAACCTACGACTAGCGGGGGGCCGGGGAACAATGAGCAGTTCTTC
CDR3aa: CASSPQPTTSGGPGNNEQFF
abundance: .
d_gene: TRBD2
v_gene: TRBV11-3
j_gene: TRBJ2-1

CDR3nt: TGTGCCAGCAGTTATGGACAGAACCCGAACACTGAAGCTTTCTTT
CDR3aa: CASSYGQNPNTEAFF
abundance: once
d_gene: .
v_gene: TRBV6-5
j_gene: TRBJ1-1

CDR3nt: TGTGCCAGCAGCCAGGGGAGGGTGATCTATGGCTACACCTTC
CDR3aa: CASSQGRVIYGYTF
abundance: .
d_gene: .
v_gene: TRBV3-1/TRBV3-2
j_gene: TRBJ1-2

CDR3nt: TGTGCCAGCAGCTTAGTATCCACAGGCCCCACGGGCTTC
CDR3aa: CASSLVSTGPTGF
abundance: .
d_gene: .
v_gene: TRBV5-5
j_gene: TRBJ2-7

CDR3nt: TGTGCCAGCAGCTTGAGCGGGAGCTATTCCGAGCAGTACTTC
CDR3aa: CASSLSGSYSEQYF
abundance: .
d_gene: TRBD2
v_gene: TRBV5-4
j_gene: TRBJ2-7

CDR3nt: TGCAGCGTTGAAAGCGCTTCGACGGACTACGAGCAGTACTTC
CDR3aa: CSVESASTDYEQYF
abundance: few
d_gene: .
v_gene: TRBV29-1
j_gene: TRBJ2-7

CDR3nt: TGTGCCAGCAGTAAACGGGCCAAAAAACAGGGAAACACCATATATTTT
CDR3aa: CASSKRAKKQGNTIYF
abundance: .
d_gene: .
v_gene: TRBV21-1
j_gene: TRBJ1-3

CDR3nt: TGCGCCAGCAGCCAGGAACCTAGCGGGGTGCTCAATGAGCAGTTCTTC
CDR3aa: CASSQEPSGVLNEQFF
abundance: .
d_gene: TRBD2
v_gene: TRBV4-1
j_gene: TRBJ2-1

CDR3nt: TGTGCCAGCAGCCAAGAAGGGAGGATCCAAGAGACCCAGTACTTC
CDR3aa: CASSQEGRIQETQYF
abundance: .
d_gene: .
v_gene: TRBV4-2
j_gene: TRBJ2-5

CDR3nt: TGTGCCAGCAGCTTTGGGGGGCGAGGGCAGCCCCAGCATTTT
CDR3aa: CASSFGGRGQPQHF
abundance: .
d_gene: .
v_gene: TRBV5-6
j_gene: TRBJ1-5

CDR3nt: TGTGCCAGTAGTATAGAAGGGGGGCCCTACTACGAGCAGTACTTC
CDR3aa: CASSIEGGPYYEQYF
abundance: .
d_gene: .
v_gene: TRBV19
j_gene: TRBJ2-7

CDR3nt: TGTGCCAGCAGCTTAGGATTGCGCGACTGGGGCAATGAGCAGTTCTTC
CDR3aa: CASSLGLRDWGNEQFF
abundance: .
d_gene: .
v_gene: TRBV11-2
j_gene: TRBJ2-1

CDR3nt: TGTGCCAGCAGCTTGGGGGAGTACACTGAAGCTTTCTTT
CDR3aa: CASSLGEYTEAFF
abundance: .
d_gene: .
v_gene: TRBV11-3
j_gene: TRBJ1-1

CDR3nt: TGCGCCAGCAGTGTATGGGGCAAACAAGAGACCCAGTACTTC
CDR3aa: CASSVWGKQETQYF
abundance: once
d_gene: .
v_gene: TRBV4-3
j_gene: TRBJ2-5

CDR3nt: TGCGCCAGCAGCTTGGCGGCAGGGAGCGGCTACGAGCAGTACTTC
CDR3aa: CASSLAAGSGYEQYF
abundance: .
d_gene: .
v_gene: TRBV5-1
j_gene: TRBJ2-7

CDR3nt: TGTGCCAGCAGTGAGACCGCCGATGGCTCCTACAATGAGCAGTTCTTC
CDR3aa: CASSETADGSYNEQFF
abundance: .
d_gene: .
v_gene: TRBV2
j_gene: TRBJ2-1

CDR3nt: TGCAGCGTTGACAGTTTCGGGGAGCTGTTTTTT
CDR3aa: CSVDSFGELFF
abundance: .
d_gene: .
v_gene: TRBV29-1
j_gene: TRBJ2-2

CDR3nt: TGTGCCAGCAGTTACGGGATTCCTGATGGCTACACCTTC
CDR3aa: CASSYGIPDGYTF
abundance: .
d_gene: .
v_gene: TRBV6-2/TRBV6-3
j_gene: TRBJ1-2

CDR3nt: TGTGCCAGCAGCTTTTCTTATAGTAGCGCCAATGAGCAGTTCTTC
CDR3aa: CASSFSYSSANEQFF
abundance: .
d_gene: .
v_gene: TRBV13
j_gene: TRBJ2-1

CDR3nt: TGTGCTAGCAGCCCGACAGGGTGGCAAGAGACCCAGTACTTC
CDR3aa: CASSPTGWQETQYF
abundance: .
d_gene: TRBD1
v_gene: TRBV7-7
j_gene: TRBJ2-5

CDR3nt: TGTGCCAGCAGCGTAGATATATCCTACGAGCAGTACTTC
CDR3aa: CASSVDISYEQYF
abundance: few
d_gene: .
v_gene: TRBV9
j_gene: TRBJ2-7

CDR3nt: TGCGCCAGCAGCCAGCCTCGTGGCTTTAGCCCCGATTCACCCCTCCACTTT
CDR3aa: CASSQPRGFSPDSPLHF
abundance: .
d_gene: .
v_gene: TRBV4-1
j_gene: TRBJ1-6

CDR3nt: TGTGCCAGCAGCTTAATATCATCTAGCACAGATACGCAGTATTTT
CDR3aa: CASSLISSSTDTQYF
abundance: .
d_gene: .
v_gene: TRBV7-8
j_gene: TRBJ2-3

CDR3nt: TGTGCCTGGAGCCCAGACTCCTTCTTCCACGAGCAGTACTTC
CDR3aa: CAWSPDSFFHEQYF
abundance: .
d_gene: .
v_gene: TRBV30
j_gene: TRBJ2-7

CDR3nt: TGTGCCAGTAGTATAGACGGTGGGGATAGCGTATACACAGATACGCAGTATTTT
CDR3aa: CASSIDGGDSVYTDTQYF
abundance: few
d_gene: .
v_gene: TRBV19
j_gene: TRBJ2-3

CDR3nt: TGTGCCAGCAGTGAACGGACGGGAGGAAGGGAGACCCAGTACTTC
CDR3aa: CASSERTGGRETQYF
abundance: .
d_gene: TRBD2
v_gene: TRBV2
j_gene: TRBJ2-5

CDR3nt: TGCGCCAGCAGCCGGACTAGCGGAGGGAGCACAGATACGCAGTATTTT
CDR3aa: CASSRTSGGSTDTQYF
abundance: .
d_gene: TRBD2
v_gene: TRBV10-1
j_gene: TRBJ2-3

CDR3nt: TGTGCCTGGACCCTCACAGGGGGAGGGCAGCCCCAGCATTTT
CDR3aa: CAWTLTGGGQPQHF
abundance: .
d_gene: TRBD1
v_gene: TRBV30
j_gene: TRBJ1-5

CDR3nt: TGTGCCAGCAGCTTAGCTTCGGGGGAGCTGTTTTTT
CDR3aa: CASSLASGELFF
abundance: .
d_gene: .
v_gene: TRBV7-9
j_gene: TRBJ2-2

CDR3nt: TGTGCCAGCAGCTGGACTAGCGGATACACAGATACGCAGTATTTT
CDR3aa: CASSWTSGYTDTQYF
abundance: .
d_gene: TRBD2
v_gene: TRBV11-3
j_gene: TRBJ2-3

CDR3nt: TGTGCCAGCTTCGGAGGGGAGAGCTACACCTTC
CDR3aa: CASFGGESYTF
abundance: .
d_gene: .
v_gene: TRBV5-4
j_gene: TRBJ1-2

CDR3nt: TGTGCCAGCAGCCCTATGACAGGCGGAGGTTCACCCCTCCACTTT
CDR3aa: CASSPMTGGGSPLHF
abundance: medium-sized
d_gene: .
v_gene: TRBV11-3
j_gene: TRBJ1-6

CDR3nt: TGTGCCAGCAGCTTGGGTGGGGGCCTGCACTTC
CDR3aa: CASSLGGGLHF
abundance: few
d_gene: .
v_gene: TRBV5-8
j_gene: TRBJ2-4

CDR3nt: TGTGCCAGTAGTATATGGGGACGCACTGAAGCTTTCTTT
CDR3aa: CASSIWGRTEAFF
abundance: .
d_gene: .
v_gene: TRBV19
j_gene: TRBJ1-1